The table lists the clone carrying this T cell receptor beta chain with a few counts. TCRdb processed the RT-PCR reads anew with MiXCR; each CDR3 protein has one entry. The sample contains about 1,300 distinct CDR3 sequences, approximately 5% of which appear only once. Looked up from germline, CDR1 is SGHKS and CDR2 is YYEKEE (reference sequence). The ends were cut back, 2 bases at V and 0 bases at J, with 9 bases in the middle. The CDR3 runs to 15 residues. The sample originates from a study of patients and donors after allogeneic stem cell transplantation. This clonotype was obtained from a human donor who was either an allogeneic HSCT recipient or a stem cell or donor lymphocyte infusion donor (not recorded which). It is not recorded whose cells these are; they may come from a transplant donor. This chain joins TRBV5-5 and TRBJ2-1; possible D gene TRBD2, 6 bases. Sequenced input: blood, either unsorted or a sorted T cell fraction (not recorded which). The CDR3 sequence: CASSFREISYNEQFF. As DNA, the CDR3 is TGTGCCAGCAGCTTTCGGGAGATCTCCTACAATGAGCAGTTCTTC.